This T cell receptor (beta chain) was captured in a study of shared clonotypes between healthy human individuals (dated by TCRdb to between 2020 and 2021). Study-wide context: A few men and a couple of women, aged 18 to 49 years, made up the cohort. For each donor, CD4 naive and CD4 memory were each run on three plates, CD8 naive on two plates, and CD8 memory on one plate. The study deeply sequenced blood TCR repertoires of several healthy adults to estimate repertoire size and the extent of clonotype sharing between individuals. To increase sequencing depth and limit assay-specific biases, different laboratories used diverse techniques to prepare libraries and sequence TCR repertoires. Each donor's leukapheresis produced roughly between about 0.8 and 10 billion PBMCs.

Findings and caveats that apply to the study as a whole: Rarefaction of sorted-subset datasets indicated incomplete sequencing despite the large sequencing depth. When several donors were compared, the shared fraction of clonotypes was 5% to 6.5% for naive CD4, around 4% for naive CD8, about 2.5% for memory CD4, and approximately 0.4% for memory CD8. Because the study included only a small number of donors, the genetic and exposure-history diversity represented was limited. Compared with non-shared clonotypes, clonotypes shared by all four sorted-subset donors had higher generation probabilities. Only blood was sampled, and tissue TCR repertoires likely differ from those in blood. Pairwise subsampling indicated that sequencing depth was expected to affect the degree of clonotype sharing among donors. Naive subsets generally had larger estimated clonotype richness than memory subsets did.

Including the terminal cysteine and phenylalanine, the CDR3 comprises 13 residues. Of all the DNA, just the CDR3 is kept, 39 bases in frame from base 1. The germline V gene gives CDR1 as MGHDK and CDR2 as SYGVNS. V was cut back by 6 bases and J by 2 bases, leaving a gap of 5 bases between them. TCR CDR3 regions were amplified from genomic DNA by multiplex PCR using the deep immunoSEQ assay. For each cell subset, the extracted genomic DNA was distributed evenly across all wells of several immunoSEQ 96-well plates, and each plate served as one replicate. For sorted subsets, approximately 210 ng genomic DNA, equal to tens of thousands of T cell genomes, was loaded into each replicate PCR. Purified libraries were quantified with a Qubit 3.0 fluorometer, sized on a Bioanalyzer 2100, and re-quantified with the KAPA Library Quantification kit. Every immunoSEQ 96-well plate was sequenced on a dedicated single-read 150-cycle Illumina NextSeq 550 flow cell. Processing in the source paper ran as follows. Because the immunoSEQ output held only junctional sequences and lacked quality scores, the filtering could not match the filtering applied to full-length reads. To assign V/J genes and CDR3, sequences were annotated against IMGT germline references using PyIR, a Python wrapper for IgBLAST v1.9. Any read was removed if the V/J assignment was weak (E-value above 1e-6), the CDR3 was missing, or the read contained stop codons, out-of-frame junctions, or ambiguous translated residues. V3J clonotypes were defined as sequences sharing an identical inferred V gene, J gene, and CDR3 amino acid sequence. To compute the percentage overlap between repertoires, the number of shared unique clonotypes was divided by the size of the smaller repertoire. Repertoire richness was assessed with RTK rarefaction, the Chao1 estimator, and Recon v2.1 estimates of unobserved clonotypes. Generation probabilities were computed with OLGA for all TCRbeta clonotypes obtained by the gDNA method from a handful of donors. TCRdb obtained this table from immuneACCESS and retained in-frame rearrangements with V and J assigned. These tables miss some clones; where compared with another copy, unresolved V genes account for less than half of the shortfall, and the remainder is unexplained. V and J calls and clone size come straight from that table; D and trimming were deduced from the DNA. The sample records some 2.1 million clones, 90% to 95% of which are singletons. The ten largest clones take up 0.13% of the sample.

For this clone: The target of this receptor is not known. No base qualities exist here, and no much larger clone lies one base off it.

The donors were healthy, HIV-negative adults with no recently reported acute infections or vaccinations. Every donor was a Caucasian adult residing in Nashville, Tennessee, USA. Magnetic negative selection was used to enrich CD4+ T cells, after which naive cells were positively selected on CD45RA and the negative fraction became the memory subset. Blood was collected by leukapheresis, and PBMCs were isolated by Ficoll-Histopaque density gradient centrifugation and then cryopreserved in liquid nitrogen vapor phase. Analytical flow cytometry was used to check the purity and quantity of every magnetically sorted T cell population. Each sorted fraction had its genomic DNA isolated and then quantified by UV absorbance on a Nanodrop 2000c.

The source is a man aged 18-30 years in good health. The V and J genes are TRBV25-1 and TRBJ2-6; the D gene assignment is ambiguous. Sample: naive CD4+ T cells sorted from blood. The cell subset or site label of this sample denotes: CD45RA+ positively selected. The CDR3 region reads CASSTTGANVLTF. The base sequence is TGTGCCAGCAGCACTACTGGGGCCAACGTCCTGACTTTC.